A single sample gave rise to the 3 T cell receptor beta chains below, sequenced in a study of persistence of HIV-infected CD4 T cells. For these receptors, no antigen is known. The libraries were made with immunoSEQ version 4 in survey mode. Clones were read by immunoSEQ multiplex PCR, and TCRdb kept only the in-frame ones, dropping some. The profile covers about 40,000 clones, with 75% to 85% appearing a single time and 12% to 15% taken by the ten largest. The stimulus was an HIV-1 Gag 15-mer peptide pool, 0.95 to 1 ug/peptide/mL. CD40L/CD69 double-negative CD45RO-high memory CD4+ T cells were collected. The sample consisted of CD4+ T cells sorted from PBMCs after roughly 18-hour stimulation, taken from a patient who received antiretroviral therapy. The source of these receptors is an adult man with HIV who was CMV-seropositive.

The chain is built from TRBV6-5 and TRBJ2-1; D may correspond to TRBD1 or TRBD2 (6 bases each). Looked up from germline, CDR1 is MNHEY and CDR2 is SVGAGI. This CDR3 has 13 amino acids. Trimming took 8 bases from V and 4 from J, leaving 12 bases between them. CDR3 in amino acids: CASVEGGYNEQFF. The CDR3 nucleotides are TGTGCCAGCGTTGAGGGGGGTTACAATGAGCAGTTCTTC.

The rearrangement joins TRBV19 to TRBJ1-2, with TRBD1 as a possible D gene (5 bases). V lost 6 bases and J lost 5, with 13 bases in between. The CDR3 runs to 13 residues. Germline values: CDR1 LNHDA, CDR2 SQIVND (reference sequence). The DNA for the CDR3 is TGTGCCAGTAGCCTCGGGACGGAGTATGGCTACACCTTC. The encoded protein is CASSLGTEYGYTF.

The chain is built from TRBV6-5 and TRBJ1-3; tentative D call: TRBD1 (5 bases). The germline V gene has CDR1 MNHEY and CDR2 SVGAGI. V lost 8 bases to trimming and J lost 1 base, with 15 bases between them. This CDR3 has 15 amino acids. CDR3 protein: CASGGRKGSGNTIYF. DNA of the CDR3: TGTGCCAGCGGGGGAAGGAAGGGTTCTGGAAACACCATATATTTT.